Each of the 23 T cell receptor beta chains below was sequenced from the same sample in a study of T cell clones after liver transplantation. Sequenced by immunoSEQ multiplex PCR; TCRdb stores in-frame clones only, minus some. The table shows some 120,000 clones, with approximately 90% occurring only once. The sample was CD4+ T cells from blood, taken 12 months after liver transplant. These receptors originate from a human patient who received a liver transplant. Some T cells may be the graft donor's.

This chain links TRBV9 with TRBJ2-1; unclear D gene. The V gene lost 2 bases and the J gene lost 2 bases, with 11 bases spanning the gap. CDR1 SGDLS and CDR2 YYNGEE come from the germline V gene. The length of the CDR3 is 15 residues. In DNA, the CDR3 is TGTGCCAGCAGCGTCGGTTCGTTTCCCTACAATGAGCAGTTCTTC. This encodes CASSVGSFPYNEQFF.

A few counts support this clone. The CDR3 bases are TGTGCCAGCAGTTACTTGGGACAGGGGGCTGACACTGAAGCTTTCTTT. Translation: CASSYLGQGADTEAFF. The chain employs TRBV6-5 and TRBJ1-1, with 12 positions matching TRBD1. V dropped 1 base and J dropped 3; count of bases not matched to a gene: 3. The CDR3 is 16 amino acids. Germline V gene data show CDR1 as MNHEY and CDR2 as SVGAGI.

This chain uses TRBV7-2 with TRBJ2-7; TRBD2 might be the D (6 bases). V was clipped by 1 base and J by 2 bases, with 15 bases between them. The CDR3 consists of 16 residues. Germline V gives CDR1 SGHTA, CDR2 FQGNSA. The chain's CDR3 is CASSLGWRGGAYEQYF. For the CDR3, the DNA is TGTGCCAGCAGCTTAGGCTGGAGGGGCGGGGCCTACGAGCAGTACTTC.

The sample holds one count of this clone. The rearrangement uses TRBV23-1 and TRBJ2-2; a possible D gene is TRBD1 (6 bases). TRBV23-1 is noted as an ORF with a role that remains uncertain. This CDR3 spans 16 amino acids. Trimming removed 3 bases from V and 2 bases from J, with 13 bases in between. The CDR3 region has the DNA TGCGCCAGCAGTCACTACAGGGTCCCTAACACCGGGGAGCTGTTTTTT. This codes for CASSHYRVPNTGELFF.

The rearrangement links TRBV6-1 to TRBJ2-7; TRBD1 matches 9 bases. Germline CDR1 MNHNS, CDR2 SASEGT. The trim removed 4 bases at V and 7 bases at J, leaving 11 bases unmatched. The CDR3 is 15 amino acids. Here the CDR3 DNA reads TGTGCCAGCAGTGGTTGGGGACAGGGAACAGGGGAGCAGTACTTC. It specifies CASSGWGQGTGEQYF.

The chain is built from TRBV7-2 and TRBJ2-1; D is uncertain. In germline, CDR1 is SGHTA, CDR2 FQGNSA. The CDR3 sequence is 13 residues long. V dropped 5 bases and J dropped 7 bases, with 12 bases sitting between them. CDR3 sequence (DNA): TGTGCCAGCAGCCAAGTCGGAGTAAATGAGCAGTTCTTC. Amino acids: CASSQVGVNEQFF.

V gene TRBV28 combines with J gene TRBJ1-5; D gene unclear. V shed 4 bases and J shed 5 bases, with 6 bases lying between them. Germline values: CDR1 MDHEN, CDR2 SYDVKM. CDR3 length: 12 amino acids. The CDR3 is CASSSDYQPQHF. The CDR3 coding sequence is TGTGCCAGCAGTTCCGATTATCAGCCCCAGCATTTT.

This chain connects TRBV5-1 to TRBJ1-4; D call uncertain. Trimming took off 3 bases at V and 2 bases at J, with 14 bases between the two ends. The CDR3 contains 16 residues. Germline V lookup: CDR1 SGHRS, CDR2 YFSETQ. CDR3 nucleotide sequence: TGCGCCAGCAGCTCCCTTACGGGCGGGACTAATGAAAAACTGTTTTTT. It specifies CASSSLTGGTNEKLFF.

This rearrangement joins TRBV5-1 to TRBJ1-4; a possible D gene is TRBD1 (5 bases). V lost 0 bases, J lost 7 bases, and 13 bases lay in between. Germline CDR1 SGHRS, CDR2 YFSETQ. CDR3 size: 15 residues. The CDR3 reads CASSLEEGRGEKLFF. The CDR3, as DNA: TGCGCCAGCAGCTTGGAAGAGGGGCGGGGTGAAAAACTGTTTTTT.

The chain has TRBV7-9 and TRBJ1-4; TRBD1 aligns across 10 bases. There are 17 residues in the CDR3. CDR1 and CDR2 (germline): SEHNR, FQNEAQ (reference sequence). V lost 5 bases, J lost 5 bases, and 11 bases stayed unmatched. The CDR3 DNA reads TGTGCCAGCAGCGATACTCAGCGGGGACAGGGGAATGAAAAACTGTTTTTT. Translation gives CASSDTQRGQGNEKLFF.

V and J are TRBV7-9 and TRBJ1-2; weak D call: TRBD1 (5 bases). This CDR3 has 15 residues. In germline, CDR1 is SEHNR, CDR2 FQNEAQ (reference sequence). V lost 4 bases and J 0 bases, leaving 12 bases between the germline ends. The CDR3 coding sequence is TGTGCCAGCAGCTCGACAGCTAAAACTAACTATGGCTACACCTTC. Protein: CASSSTAKTNYGYTF.

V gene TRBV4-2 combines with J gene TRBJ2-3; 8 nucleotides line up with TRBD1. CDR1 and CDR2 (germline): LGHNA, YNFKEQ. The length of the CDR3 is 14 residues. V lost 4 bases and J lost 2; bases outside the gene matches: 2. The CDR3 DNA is TGTGCCAGCAGCCCGGACAGGGCCACAGATACGCAGTATTTT. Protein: CASSPDRATDTQYF.

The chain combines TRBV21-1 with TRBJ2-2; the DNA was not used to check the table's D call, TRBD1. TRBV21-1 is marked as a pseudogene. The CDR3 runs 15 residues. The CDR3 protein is CASSSLDREAGELFF. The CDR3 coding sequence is TGTGCCAGCAGCAGTTTGGACAGGGAGGCCGGGGAGCTGTTTTTT.

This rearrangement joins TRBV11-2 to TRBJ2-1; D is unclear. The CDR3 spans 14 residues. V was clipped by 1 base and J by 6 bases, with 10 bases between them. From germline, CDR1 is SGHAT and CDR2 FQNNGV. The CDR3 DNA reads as TGTGCCAGCAGCTTAGGAACGTCAATCAATGAGCAGTTCTTC. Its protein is CASSLGTSINEQFF.

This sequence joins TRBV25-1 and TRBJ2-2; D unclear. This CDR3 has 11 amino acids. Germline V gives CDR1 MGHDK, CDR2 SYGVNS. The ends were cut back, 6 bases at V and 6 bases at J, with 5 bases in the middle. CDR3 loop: CASSQAGELFF. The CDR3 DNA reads TGTGCCAGCAGCCAGGCCGGGGAGCTGTTTTTT.

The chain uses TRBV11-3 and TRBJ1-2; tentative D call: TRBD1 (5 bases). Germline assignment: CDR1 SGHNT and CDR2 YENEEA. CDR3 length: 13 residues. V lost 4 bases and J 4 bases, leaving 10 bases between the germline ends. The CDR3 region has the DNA TGTGCCAGCAGCTCGTCCGGGGCCTATGGCTACACCTTC. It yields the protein CASSSSGAYGYTF.

The CDR3 coding sequence is TGTGCCAGCAGTGAAGGGGCAGGAGGTCAGCCCCAGCATTTT. Its protein product is CASSEGAGGQPQHF. The chain joins TRBV2 to TRBJ1-5; the D is unclear. Trimming cost V 1 base and J 6 bases, with 10 bases left between them. CDR3 length: 14 residues. CDR1 and CDR2 (germline): SNHLY, FYNNEI.

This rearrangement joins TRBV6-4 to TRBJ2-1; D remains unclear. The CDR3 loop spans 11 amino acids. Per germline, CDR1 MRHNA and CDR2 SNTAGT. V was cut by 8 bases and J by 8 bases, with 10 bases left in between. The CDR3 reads CASGVGDEQFF. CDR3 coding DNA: TGTGCCAGCGGGGTGGGCGATGAGCAGTTCTTC.

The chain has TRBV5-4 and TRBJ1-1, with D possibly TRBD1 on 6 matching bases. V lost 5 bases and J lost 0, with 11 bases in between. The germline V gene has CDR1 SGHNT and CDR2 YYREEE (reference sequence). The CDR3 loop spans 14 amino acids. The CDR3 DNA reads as TGTGCCAGCAGTTCCACAGGGATGAACACTGAAGCTTTCTTT. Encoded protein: CASSSTGMNTEAFF.

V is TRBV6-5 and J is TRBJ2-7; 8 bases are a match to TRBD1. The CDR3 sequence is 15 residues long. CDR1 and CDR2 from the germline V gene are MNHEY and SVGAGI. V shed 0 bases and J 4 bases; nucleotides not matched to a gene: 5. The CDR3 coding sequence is TGTGCCAGCAGTTACTCTCGAGACAGGGGTTACGAGCAGTACTTC. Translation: CASSYSRDRGYEQYF.

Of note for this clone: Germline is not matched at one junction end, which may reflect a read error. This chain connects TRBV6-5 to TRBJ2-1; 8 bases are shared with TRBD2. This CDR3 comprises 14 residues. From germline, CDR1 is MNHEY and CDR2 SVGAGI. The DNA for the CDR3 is TGTGCCAGCAGACCCGACGGGGGGGGCACCCCCTTGGTCTTC. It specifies CASRPDGGGTPLVF.

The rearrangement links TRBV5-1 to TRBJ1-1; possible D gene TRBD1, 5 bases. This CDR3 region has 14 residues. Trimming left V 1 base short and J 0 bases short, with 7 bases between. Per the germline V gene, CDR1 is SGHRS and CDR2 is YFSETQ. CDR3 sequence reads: CASSLTDMNTEAFF. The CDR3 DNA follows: TGCGCCAGCAGCTTGACGGACATGAACACTGAAGCTTTCTTT.

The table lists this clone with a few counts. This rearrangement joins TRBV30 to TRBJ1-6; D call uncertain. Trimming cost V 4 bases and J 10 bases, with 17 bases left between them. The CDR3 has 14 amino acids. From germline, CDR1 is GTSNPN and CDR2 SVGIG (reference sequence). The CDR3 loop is CAWTEDPKGSPLHF. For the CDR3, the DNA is TGTGCCTGGACGGAGGACCCTAAGGGCTCACCCCTCCACTTT.